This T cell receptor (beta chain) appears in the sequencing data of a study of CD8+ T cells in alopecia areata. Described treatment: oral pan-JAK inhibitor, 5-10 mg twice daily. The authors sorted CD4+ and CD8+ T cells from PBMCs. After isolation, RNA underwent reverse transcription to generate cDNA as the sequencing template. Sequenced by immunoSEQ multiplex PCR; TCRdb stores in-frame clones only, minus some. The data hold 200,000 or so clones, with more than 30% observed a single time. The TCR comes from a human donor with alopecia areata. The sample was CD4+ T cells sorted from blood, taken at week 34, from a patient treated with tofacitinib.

CDR3 in amino acids: CASTVGQGARQPQHF. The DNA for the CDR3 is TGTGCCAGTACCGTAGGACAGGGGGCTCGACAGCCCCAGCATTTT. The chain joins TRBV19 to TRBJ1-5; TRBD1 aligns across 11 bases. The J segment lost 7 bases and the V segment lost 7 bases, leaving 9 bases of the junction unmatched. The CDR3 covers 15 residues. Germline V gives CDR1 LNHDA, CDR2 SQIVND (reference sequence).